These 24 T cell receptor beta chains originate from one sample sequenced in a study of cytomegalovirus exposure and HLA in healthy donors. 60 Vbeta and 13 Jbeta primers were used in PCR. Measured with immunoSEQ multiplex PCR; TCRdb has only the in-frame clones, and not every one. The data hold over 110,000 clones, with approximately 80% observed a single time. Sequenced material: PBMCs. The source of these receptors is a man aged 40-55 years in good health and CMV-seronegative.

This chain links TRBV9 with TRBJ2-2, with 10 bases identical to TRBD2. This CDR3 has 17 amino acids. The V gene end was trimmed by 0 bases and the J gene end by 0 bases; junction bases not matched to a gene: 2. Germline lookup yields CDR1 SGDLS and CDR2 YYNGEE. The CDR3 coding sequence is TGTGCCAGCAGCGTAGTTAGCGGGGGGTCGAACACCGGGGAGCTGTTTTTT. Amino acids: CASSVVSGGSNTGELFF.

V is TRBV2 and J is TRBJ2-4, with 8 positions matching TRBD2. CDR1 and CDR2 (germline): SNHLY, FYNNEI. The CDR3 loop spans 14 amino acids. The V gene end was trimmed by 8 bases and the J gene end by 7 bases; junction bases not matched to a gene: 10. CDR3 sequence reads: CASRGGGGGNIQYF. The CDR3 DNA is TGTGCCAGCCGAGGGGGGGGCGGGGGGAACATTCAGTACTTC.

The V gene is TRBV7-9, the J gene TRBJ1-2, with D possibly matching TRBD1 (5 bases). Trimming took off 5 bases at V and 8 bases at J, with 15 bases between the two ends. From germline, CDR1 is SEHNR and CDR2 FQNEAQ (reference sequence). This CDR3 comprises 13 residues. CDR3 bases: TGTGCCAGCAGCCCCGGGGGAGGCTTGGGCTACACCTTC. Translation gives CASSPGGGLGYTF.

This chain links TRBV5-4 with TRBJ2-2; 8 nucleotides line up with TRBD1. V lost 4 bases, J lost 5 bases, and 10 bases stayed unmatched. This CDR3 region has 16 residues. Germline V gene lookup returns CDR1 SGHNT and CDR2 YYREEE (reference sequence). The CDR3 loop is CASSRGGQGGTGELFF. In nucleotides, the CDR3 is TGTGCCAGCAGCCGGGGCGGACAGGGCGGAACCGGGGAGCTGTTTTTT.

V gene TRBV27 combines with J gene TRBJ2-1; D unclear. V dropped 4 bases and J dropped 0 bases, with 7 bases sitting between them. Germline CDR1 and CDR2: MNHEY and SMNVEV (reference sequence). The CDR3 contains 14 residues. The CDR3 DNA sequence: TGTGCCAGCAGTTCTGAGAGCTCCTACAATGAGCAGTTCTTC. It codes for CASSSESSYNEQFF.

The V gene is TRBV5-1, the J gene TRBJ1-3; tentatively, D is TRBD1 (6 bases). The CDR3 is 17 amino acids. CDR1 is SGHRS, CDR2 YFSETQ, per germline. The germline V and J ends were trimmed by 2 bases and 3 bases, with 18 bases remaining between them. The CDR3 here is CASSLYHQGLGGNTIYF. The CDR3, as DNA: TGCGCCAGCAGCTTATACCACCAGGGGCTGGGTGGAAACACCATATATTTT.

The chain has TRBV6-5 and TRBJ2-7, with 8 bases lining up with TRBD1. V trimming: 6 bases; J trimming: 11 bases; junction bases outside the gene matches: 6. The CDR3 spans 11 residues. The germline V gene encodes CDR1 MNHEY and CDR2 SVGAGI. CDR3 in DNA: TGTGCCAGCAGAACCCCGGGACAGGAGTACTTC. Residues: CASRTPGQEYF.

The genes are TRBV6-1 and TRBJ2-5; tentatively, D is TRBD2 (5 bases). Germline V gene sequence: CDR1 MNHNS, CDR2 SASEGT. This CDR3 comprises 14 residues. V lost 2 bases, J lost 4 bases, and 11 bases lay in between. CDR3 amino acids: CASSEWAGRETQYF. CDR3 nucleotide sequence: TGTGCCAGCAGTGAATGGGCTGGGAGAGAGACCCAGTACTTC.

The chain has TRBV2 and TRBJ2-1; no clear D. This CDR3 contains 16 residues. Germline CDR1 reads SNHLY; CDR2 reads FYNNEI. Trimming took 3 bases from V and 0 from J, leaving 12 bases between them. The CDR3 loop reads CASSELLMSSYNEQFF. As DNA, the CDR3 is TGTGCCAGCAGTGAGTTACTAATGAGCTCCTACAATGAGCAGTTCTTC.

The CDR3 bases are TGTGCCAGTAGTATAGATAGGGGGAGCAATCAGCCCCAGCATTTT. It codes for CASSIDRGSNQPQHF. The genes are TRBV19 and TRBJ1-5; D is perhaps TRBD1 (6 bases). Germline CDR1 LNHDA, CDR2 SQIVND (reference sequence). V was cut by 0 bases and J by 1 base, with 7 bases left in between. CDR3 length equals 15 residues.

The rearrangement links TRBV6-1 to TRBJ1-2; tentative D call: TRBD1 (5 bases). This CDR3 comprises 13 residues. The germline V gene has CDR1 MNHNS and CDR2 SASEGT. Trimming took 8 bases from V and 7 from J, leaving 17 bases between them. The CDR3 spells CASGQPGGLGYTF. The CDR3 bases are TGTGCCAGCGGGCAACCGGGGGGTCTTGGCTACACCTTC.

The V call is TRBV4-1, the J call TRBJ2-7, with D possibly being TRBD1 (5 bases). The CDR3 extends over 15 amino acids. Germline V gene data show CDR1 as MGHRA and CDR2 as YSYEKL. Between the trimmed V and J ends, which lost 1 base and 4 bases, there was a span of 14 bases. The CDR3 DNA reads TGCGCCAGCAGCCAAGGTCAGGGTCTGGGGTACGAGCAGTACTTC. It is translated as CASSQGQGLGYEQYF.

This sequence joins TRBV29-1 and TRBJ2-5, with a tentative D call TRBD2 (5 bases). Trimming pared 5 bases from V and 4 bases from J, leaving 11 bases between. The CDR3 totals 12 residues. Germline values: CDR1 SQVTM, CDR2 ANQGSEA. The CDR3 DNA is TGCAGCGTTTCTCGCGGGCTAGAGACCCAGTACTTC. Protein: CSVSRGLETQYF.

The V and J genes are TRBV29-1 and TRBJ1-1; a possible D gene is TRBD1 (6 bases). The CDR3 is 12 residues long. Germline CDR1 SQVTM, CDR2 ANQGSEA. V was trimmed by 7 bases and J by 1 base, leaving 10 bases between them. In DNA form, the CDR3 reads TGCAGCGGCGCCAGGGGGAACACTGAAGCTTTCTTT. This translates into CSGARGNTEAFF.

This sequence joins TRBV18 and TRBJ1-2, with D possibly matching TRBD1 (5 bases). Trimming removed 3 bases from V and 4 bases from J, with 12 bases in between. This CDR3 has 14 residues. Germline values: CDR1 KGHSH, CDR2 LQKENI. Here the CDR3 DNA reads TGTGCCAGCTCACCGGGAGGGGCGGGCTATGGCTACACCTTC. The encoded protein is CASSPGGAGYGYTF. Full variable domain (rest looked up from reference TRBV18 and TRBJ1-2): NAGVMQNPRHLVRRRGQEARLRCSPMKGHSHVYWYRQLPEEGLKFMVYLQKENIIDESGMPKERFSAEFPKEGPSILRIQQVVRGDSAAYFCASSPGGAGYGYTFGSGTRLTVV.

The chain combines TRBV5-6 with TRBJ1-2; D unclear. V was cut by 1 base and J by 2 bases, with 6 bases left in between. CDR1 is SGHDT and CDR2 is YYEEEE in the germline V gene. The CDR3 spans 13 residues. The CDR3 DNA reads as TGTGCCAGCAGCTTGCTGCAGAACTATGGCTACACCTTC. It codes for CASSLLQNYGYTF.

The V gene is TRBV6-6, the J gene TRBJ1-2; D gene unclear. Per the germline V gene, CDR1 is MNHNY and CDR2 is SVGAGI (reference sequence). Trimming pared 11 bases from V and 1 base from J, leaving 11 bases between. The CDR3 is 12 amino acids. CDR3 nucleotide sequence: TGTGCCGGGCAGACCTATAACTATGGCTACACCTTC. It encodes CAGQTYNYGYTF.

The sample holds one count of this clone. The chain recombines TRBV9 with TRBJ1-5; the D gene is possibly TRBD1 (5 bases). The V gene's germline CDR1 is SGDLS and CDR2 YYNGEE. V was trimmed by 3 bases and J by 4 bases, leaving 17 bases between them. The CDR3 totals 16 residues. In nucleotides, the CDR3 is TGTGCCAGCAGCGCCCTTCCCGACAGTTTGAATCAGCCCCAGCATTTT. It translates to CASSALPDSLNQPQHF.

The chain recombines TRBV15 with TRBJ2-7; TRBD2 matches 11 bases. Trimming took 2 bases from V and 3 from J; bases not matched to a gene: 3. The CDR3 extends over 15 amino acids. The germline V gene encodes CDR1 LNHNV and CDR2 YYDKDF (reference sequence). CDR3: CATSRLAGGLYEQYF. Written as DNA, the CDR3 is TGTGCCACCAGCAGACTAGCGGGGGGCCTCTACGAGCAGTACTTC. Filled out from reference TRBV15 and TRBJ2-7, the complete variable domain reads DAMVIQNPRYQVTQFGKPVTLSCSQTLNHNVMYWYQQKSSQAPKLLFHYYDKDFNNEADTPDNFQSRRPNTSFCFLDIRSPGLGDTAMYLCATSRLAGGLYEQYFGPGTRLTVT.

The chain has TRBV29-1 and TRBJ1-1, with a possible D match to TRBD1 (5 bases). Per germline, CDR1 SQVTM and CDR2 ANQGSEA. With 8 bases removed from V and 5 bases from J, the gap between germline ends came to 18 bases. This CDR3 has 13 residues. CDR3 residues: CSSPAGDTTEAFF. As DNA, the CDR3 is TGCAGCTCTCCGGCGGGGGATACAACTGAAGCTTTCTTT.

This clone has only a few counts. The chain combines TRBV20-1 with TRBJ1-2, with D possibly TRBD1 on 6 matching bases. Trimming removed 3 bases from V and 5 bases from J, with 7 bases in between. Germline loops: CDR1 DFQATT, CDR2 SNEGSKA (reference sequence). This CDR3 contains 11 residues. DNA of the CDR3: TGCAGTGCTAGGGGACAATATGGCTACACCTTC. Translated: CSARGQYGYTF.

This clone has just one count. The CDR3 DNA reads as TGTGCCAGCAGCTTTTGGGGAGGGTCCCCCTACGAGCAGTACTTC. As protein: CASSFWGGSPYEQYF. This sequence joins TRBV12-1 and TRBJ2-7; the table's TRBD2 call for D was not verified on the DNA. TRBV12-1 is flagged as a pseudogene. The CDR3 totals 15 residues.

CDR3 protein: CASSDGETSYNYEQYF. In nucleotides, the CDR3 is TGTGCCAGCAGTGACGGCGAAACTAGCTATAACTACGAGCAGTACTTC. This chain links TRBV6-4 with TRBJ2-7, with D possibly matching TRBD2 (6 bases). CDR1 and CDR2 from the germline V gene are MRHNA and SNTAGT. V shed 2 bases and J shed 3 bases, with 17 bases lying between them. CDR3 length: 16 amino acids.

The rearrangement links TRBV28 to TRBJ1-2, with unresolved D. Germline V gene lookup returns CDR1 MDHEN and CDR2 SYDVKM. This CDR3 has 13 amino acids. V was clipped by 1 base and J by 8 bases, with 11 bases between them. The CDR3 sequence is CASSLSTTLGYTF. The CDR3 DNA reads TGTGCCAGCAGTTTATCCACTACCCTGGGCTACACCTTC.